This is a list of T cell receptor beta chains from one sample in a study of follicular helper T cells after annual influenza vaccination. TCRdb's table, derived via immunoSEQ multiplex PCR, lists solely in-frame clones and lacks some. There are roughly 5,900 clones in the sample; roughly 80% occur only once, and 0.7% to 0.95% lies in the top ten. The sample consisted of CXCR5- memory CD4+ T cells sorted from blood, taken on the day of influenza vaccination. The receptors derive from an adult who received the influenza vaccine. Each CDR3 is given with its conserved first and last residue. A D gene is named only where the DNA matches it firmly. Clone sizes are given selectively: once, few, many, or a class where the clone is expanded.

V	D	size	J	CDR3	DNA
TRBV6-1	NA	once	TRBJ1-4	CASSDQGWYATNEKLFF	TGTGCCAGCAGTGATCAGGGGTGGTATGCAACTAATGAAAAACTGTTTTTT
TRBV7-6	TRBD2	NA	TRBJ2-2	CASRPTPARGGARPGELFF	TGTGCCAGCAGACCGACTCCTGCTCGCGGGGGGGCCAGACCCGGGGAGCTGTTTTTT
TRBV15	NA	NA	TRBJ2-1	CATSRDRLWGQLQEQFF	TGTGCCACCAGCAGAGATCGTCTTTGGGGACAACTTCAGGAGCAGTTCTTC
TRBV7-2	NA	NA	TRBJ2-7	CASSLVGGLREQYF	TGTGCCAGCAGCTTAGTGGGGGGGCTTCGCGAGCAGTACTTC
TRBV2	TRBD2	NA	TRBJ2-7	CASSLRGGPYYEQYF	TGTGCCAGCAGTCTACGGGGGGGTCCCTACTACGAGCAGTACTTC
TRBV6-5	NA	few	TRBJ1-2	CASRQDSIYGYTF	TGTGCCAGCAGACAGGACAGCATCTATGGCTACACCTTC
TRBV6-9	TRBD1	NA	TRBJ1-5	CASSLQGDQPQHF	TGTGCCAGCAGTTTGCAGGGGGATCAGCCCCAGCATTTT
TRBV4-1	TRBD1	NA	TRBJ1-1	CASSHPGQRNTEAFF	TGCGCCAGCAGCCACCCGGGACAGCGGAACACTGAAGCTTTCTTT
TRBV6-5	NA	NA	TRBJ2-7	CASSTRTEQYF	TGTGCCAGCAGTACTCGTACGGAGCAGTACTTC
TRBV5-1	NA	NA	TRBJ2-7	CASSFLSLGRDEQYF	TGCGCCAGCAGCTTCTTATCCCTCGGACGCGACGAGCAGTACTTC
TRBV9	NA	NA	TRBJ2-1	CASSGGGQPYNEQFF	TGTGCCAGCAGTGGAGGCGGACAACCATACAATGAGCAGTTCTTC
TRBV6-6	NA	NA	TRBJ2-2	CASTMDRLTTGELFF	TGTGCCAGCACCATGGACAGACTAACAACCGGGGAGCTGTTTTTT
TRBV20-1	NA	NA	TRBJ1-4	CSARWGEKLFF	TGCAGTGCTAGGTGGGGTGAAAAACTGTTTTTT
TRBV11-2	NA	NA	TRBJ1-1	CASSRRGQGNTEAFF	TGTGCCAGCAGCCGACGGGGCCAAGGAAACACTGAAGCTTTCTTT
TRBV4-2	TRBD2	NA	TRBJ2-5	CASSRSGAGETQYF	TGTGCCAGCAGCCGTAGCGGGGCGGGTGAGACCCAGTACTTC
TRBV9	NA	NA	TRBJ2-6	CASSVEGSGANVLTF	TGTGCCAGCAGCGTAGAGGGCTCTGGGGCCAACGTCCTGACTTTC
TRBV11-2	NA	NA	TRBJ2-5	CASSLAETQYF	TGTGCCAGCAGCTTAGCGGAGACCCAGTACTTC
TRBV28	NA	NA	TRBJ1-2	CASSRGNYGYTF	TGTGCCAGCAGTAGGGGTAACTATGGCTACACCTTC
TRBV5-4	TRBD2	once	TRBJ2-3	CASSLRGGVSTDTQYF	TGTGCCAGCAGCTTGCGCGGGGGGGTTAGCACAGATACGCAGTATTTT
TRBV7-2	NA	NA	TRBJ1-2	CASSLIGQSYGYTF	TGTGCCAGCAGCTTAATCGGACAGAGTTATGGCTACACCTTC
TRBV28	NA	NA	TRBJ2-7	CASSLGGYEQYF	TGTGCCAGCAGTTTGGGGGGCTACGAGCAGTACTTC
TRBV12-5	NA	NA	TRBJ2-7	CASGAGLLDEQYF	TGTGCTAGTGGTGCAGGGTTACTGGACGAGCAGTACTTC
TRBV5-4	NA	NA	TRBJ1-2	CASSLAGLNYGYTF	TGTGCCAGCAGCTTGGCGGGACTTAACTATGGCTACACCTTC
TRBV15	NA	NA	TRBJ2-3	CATSRDRVRGWKGTDTQYF	TGTGCCACCAGCAGAGACCGGGTTCGAGGGTGGAAGGGCACAGATACGCAGTATTTT
TRBV29-1	TRBD1	NA	TRBJ2-7	CSVRSGTGSGEQYF	TGCAGCGTGCGAAGCGGGACAGGGTCGGGCGAGCAGTACTTC
TRBV7-9	NA	NA	TRBJ1-6	CASSLAGPLHF	TGTGCCAGCAGCCTTGCAGGACCCCTCCACTTT
TRBV4-1	NA	once	TRBJ1-3	CASSQGHGAGNTIYF	TGCGCCAGCAGCCAAGGGCACGGGGCTGGAAACACCATATATTTT
TRBV27	TRBD1	NA	TRBJ1-5	CASSVQGMGQPQHF	TGTGCCAGCAGTGTACAGGGGATGGGGCAGCCCCAGCATTTT
TRBV5-1	TRBD1	NA	TRBJ1-5	CASSPGTGSSGQPQHF	TGCGCCAGCAGCCCCGGGACAGGGTCTAGTGGTCAGCCCCAGCATTTT
TRBV18	NA	NA	TRBJ2-7	CASSPHDLGSSYEQYF	TGTGCCAGCTCACCTCACGACTTGGGGAGCTCCTACGAGCAGTACTTC
TRBV1	NA	NA	TRBJ2-5	CTSSQVWASGGPGKTQYF	TGCACCAGCAGCCAGGTGTGGGCTAGCGGGGGGCCGGGGAAGACCCAGTACTTC
TRBV19	NA	NA	TRBJ1-5	CASKGRVNYFQPQHF	TGTGCCAGTAAGGGCAGGGTAAATTATTTTCAGCCCCAGCATTTT
TRBV5-4	TRBD1	NA	TRBJ2-7	CASSRGQGLAYEQYF	TGTGCCAGCAGTCGCGGACAGGGGCTTGCATACGAGCAGTACTTC
TRBV28	NA	NA	TRBJ1-1	CASSLEQGNTEAFF	TGTGCCAGCAGTTTAGAACAGGGGAACACTGAAGCTTTCTTT
TRBV4-2	TRBD2	NA	TRBJ2-1	CASSQKAGGPNEQFF	TGTGCCAGCAGCCAGAAAGCGGGGGGGCCCAATGAGCAGTTCTTC
TRBV19	NA	few	TRBJ1-2	CASTKGFNYGYTF	TGTGCCAGTACAAAGGGGTTTAACTATGGCTACACCTTC
TRBV2	NA	NA	TRBJ2-4	CASRWSLWTGKNIQYF	TGTGCCAGCAGGTGGTCTCTCTGGACGGGCAAAAACATTCAGTACTTC
TRBV10-3	TRBD2	NA	TRBJ2-3	CAISSGGDDTQYF	TGTGCCATCAGTAGCGGGGGGGACGATACGCAGTATTTT
TRBV18	TRBD2	NA	TRBJ2-2	CASSPTSAGELFF	TGTGCCAGCTCACCTACTAGCGCCGGGGAGCTGTTTTTT
TRBV5-4	NA	NA	TRBJ2-6	CASSLGGSGANVLTF	TGTGCCAGCAGCTTGGGTGGCTCTGGGGCCAACGTCCTGACTTTC
TRBV18	TRBD2	NA	TRBJ2-3	CASSPPGLATDTQYF	TGTGCCAGCTCACCACCGGGACTAGCGACAGATACGCAGTATTTT
TRBV7-3	NA	NA	TRBJ1-6	CASSANQAGNSNSPLHF	TGTGCCAGCAGCGCCAATCAGGCAGGCAACTCTAATTCACCCCTCCACTTT
TRBV7-3	NA	NA	TRBJ2-1	CASSSGSHEQFF	TGTGCCAGCAGCTCGGGGAGCCATGAGCAGTTCTTC
TRBV27	NA	NA	TRBJ2-5	CASSLSTPLRRETQYF	TGTGCCAGCAGTTTATCGACCCCCCTAAGGAGAGAGACCCAGTACTTC
TRBV6-6	NA	few	TRBJ1-6	CASSYGGSYNSPLHF	TGTGCCAGCAGTTACGGGGGCTCCTATAATTCACCCCTCCACTTT
TRBV10-3	NA	once	TRBJ1-2	CAISESIGSGSYGYTF	TGTGCCATCAGTGAGTCGATTGGGTCCGGGTCATATGGCTACACCTTC
TRBV5-1	NA	NA	TRBJ1-2	CASSLDRRGYTF	TGCGCCAGCAGCTTGGACAGACGTGGCTACACCTTC
TRBV7-3	TRBD1	NA	TRBJ2-1	CASSPHRGTGYNEQFF	TGTGCCAGCAGCCCCCACAGGGGAACAGGGTACAATGAGCAGTTCTTC
TRBV7-2	NA	NA	TRBJ1-1	CASSFWDDAFF	TGTGCCAGCAGCTTCTGGGACGACGCTTTCTTT
TRBV9	NA	NA	TRBJ2-3	CASSVGADDSTDTQYF	TGTGCCAGCAGCGTAGGTGCGGACGACAGCACAGATACGCAGTATTTT
TRBV9	TRBD1	NA	TRBJ1-3	CASSTPGQVDGNTIYF	TGTGCCAGCAGTACCCCGGGACAGGTGGATGGAAACACCATATATTTT
TRBV4-2	TRBD1	NA	TRBJ1-5	CASSRGQGDNQPQHF	TGTGCCAGCAGCCGGGGACAGGGCGACAATCAGCCCCAGCATTTT
TRBV11-3	TRBD1	NA	TRBJ2-7	CASSSGPGQGAYEQYF	TGTGCCAGCAGCTCAGGTCCGGGACAGGGGGCTTACGAGCAGTACTTC
TRBV7-8	TRBD1	NA	TRBJ1-2	CASSSNPGQGRGYTF	TGTGCCAGCAGCTCAAATCCGGGACAGGGTCGCGGCTACACCTTC